A single sample gave rise to the 6 T cell receptor beta chains below, sequenced in a study of T cells in Graves' hyperthyroidism and ophthalmopathy. Amplification targeted TCR beta CDR3 regions from RNA transcripts. With the HTBI primer set, the TCR CDR3 went through a first round of RT-PCR. TCRdb independently ran MiXCR on the multiplex PCR reads; one entry per CDR3 protein. The sample includes about 570,000 distinct CDR3 sequences, 13% to 15% of them seen just once. Sequencing used blood. The receptors stem from a woman aged 40 to 50 with Graves' hyperthyroidism.

This clonotype appeared many times. The chain uses TRBV12-3 or TRBV12-4 and TRBJ1-1; no clear D gene. The CDR3 has 14 residues. Trimming cost V 3 bases and J 1 base, with 9 bases left between them. Here the CDR3 reads CASSFQSSNTEAFF. CDR3 DNA sequence: TGTGCCAGCAGTTTCCAGAGTTCGAACACTGAAGCTTTCTTT.

At least ten counts were recorded for this clonotype. CDR3 sequence: CASSWLAGGPDASTDTQYF. Written as DNA, the CDR3 is TGTGCCAGCAGCTGGCTAGCGGGAGGACCTGATGCTAGCACAGATACGCAGTATTTT. The chain has TRBV28 and TRBJ2-3; 11 bases match TRBD2. With V trimmed by 6 bases and J by 0 bases, 14 bases remained unmatched. CDR3 size: 19 residues. CDR1 is MDHEN, CDR2 SYDVKM, per germline.

This clonotype appeared many times. V is TRBV10-1 and J is TRBJ2-7; 9 bases align to TRBD2. Germline-derived CDR1 and CDR2 are WNHNN and SYGVQD (reference sequence). The CDR3 has 12 residues. With V trimmed by 8 bases and J by 6 bases, 5 bases remained unmatched. The CDR3 spells CASAPTSGEQYF. The CDR3 DNA reads as TGCGCCAGCGCACCGACTAGCGGCGAGCAGTACTTC.

This clonotype was detected ten times or more. The chain employs TRBV20-1 and TRBJ2-3; unclear D gene. The germline gives CDR1 DFQATT, CDR2 SNEGSKA (reference sequence). CDR3 length: 16 residues. Trimming shortened V by 6 bases and J by 0 bases, and 19 bases separated the two germline ends. The CDR3 reads CSAQLSSALSTDTQYF. The CDR3 region has the DNA TGCAGTGCCCAACTATCGTCTGCACTCAGCACAGATACGCAGTATTTT.

This clonotype was detected ten times or more. V usage is TRBV28 and J usage is TRBJ2-1; the D gene is possibly TRBD2 (6 bases). Trimming pared 2 bases from V and 6 bases from J, leaving 11 bases between. CDR1 and CDR2 (germline): MDHEN, SYDVKM. This CDR3 has 14 amino acids. The CDR3 loop is CASSLGTSINEQFF. DNA for the CDR3: TGTGCCAGCAGTTTAGGGACTTCTATCAATGAGCAGTTCTTC.

With respect to this clonotype: A much bigger clone sits one base away, suggesting this may be a read error. This chain uses TRBV7-9 with TRBJ1-4; TRBD1 matches 7 bases. CDR3 length: 14 amino acids. The germline gives CDR1 SEHNR, CDR2 FQNEAQ (reference sequence). The V and J ends lost 6 bases and 4 bases, in that order; junction bases with no gene match: 5. The CDR3: CASRGGQLNEKLFF. Written as DNA, the CDR3 is TGTGCCAGCAGAGGGGGACAGCTTAATGAAAAACTGTTTTTT.